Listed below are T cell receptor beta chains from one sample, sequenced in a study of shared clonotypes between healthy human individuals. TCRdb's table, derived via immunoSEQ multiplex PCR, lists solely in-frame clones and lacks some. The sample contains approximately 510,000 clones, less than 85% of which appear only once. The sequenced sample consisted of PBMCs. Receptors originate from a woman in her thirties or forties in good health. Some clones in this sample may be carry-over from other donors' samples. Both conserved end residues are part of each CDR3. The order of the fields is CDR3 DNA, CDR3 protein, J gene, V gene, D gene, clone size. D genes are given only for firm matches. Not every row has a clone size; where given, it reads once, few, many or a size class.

TGTGCCAGCAGTTTTATAGCAAACATGGGGTCAGATACGCAGTATTTT,CASSFIANMGSDTQYF,TRBJ2-3,TRBV28,NA,NA
TGTGCCAGCAGCTTAACAAGGAGCACCGGGGAGCTGTTTTTT,CASSLTRSTGELFF,TRBJ2-2,TRBV7-6,NA,NA
TGTGCCAGCAGCGAGAGGGGGGACAATGAGCAGTTCTTC,CASSERGDNEQFF,TRBJ2-1,TRBV7-9,NA,NA
TGTGCCAGCAGTTTAGAAGTGGGACACAGGGGCCAGCGATATCAGCCCCAGCATTTT,CASSLEVGHRGQRYQPQHF,TRBJ1-5,TRBV27,TRBD1,NA
TGCGCCAGCAGCTTACGGACTTCTCGCAGGGCTGTCTACAATGAGCAGTTCTTC,CASSLRTSRRAVYNEQFF,TRBJ2-1,TRBV5-1,NA,once
TGCGCCAGCAGCCAGGTCCTTAGCGGGAGTCGCACCGGGGAGCTGTTTTTT,CASSQVLSGSRTGELFF,TRBJ2-2,TRBV4-3,TRBD2,once
TGTGCCAGCATTCAACTAGGGGGGGAAAGCTACGAGCAGTACTTC,CASIQLGGESYEQYF,TRBJ2-7,TRBV28,NA,NA
TGTGCCAGCAGCTTAGATAGCGGGAGAGGATTTGGGGGCACAGATACGCAGTATTTT,CASSLDSGRGFGGTDTQYF,TRBJ2-3,TRBV11-2,TRBD2,NA
TGTGCCAGCAGCTTAGCCTGGGACAGGAGCTACACCTTC,CASSLAWDRSYTF,TRBJ1-2,TRBV7-8,TRBD1,NA
TGCGCCAGCAGCACCTCATTCGGGGGTGGAAGGGCCCAGTACTTC,CASSTSFGGGRAQYF,TRBJ2-5,TRBV5-1,NA,many
TGTGCCTGGAGTGGGACAGCCTTTGGGGAGCAGTACTTC,CAWSGTAFGEQYF,TRBJ2-7,TRBV30,NA,many
TGTGCCAGTAGTATGGGGTGGAGCGGGAGGAACACCGGGGAGCTGTTTTTT,CASSMGWSGRNTGELFF,TRBJ2-2,TRBV19,TRBD2,NA
TGTGCCACCAAGGCGGCAGGGGAACGAAATGAGCAGTTCTTC,CATKAAGERNEQFF,TRBJ2-1,TRBV10-3,NA,NA
TGTGCCAGCAGCCCCGGGACGGGCTACGAGCAGTACTTC,CASSPGTGYEQYF,TRBJ2-7,TRBV7-3,NA,NA
TGTGCCAGCAGCGTTGGCAGCCAGAACACTGAAGCTTTCTTT,CASSVGSQNTEAFF,TRBJ1-1,TRBV9,NA,NA
TGTGCCAGCAGCTTGTCCCTTGGAGAGAACACTGAAGCTTTCTTT,CASSLSLGENTEAFF,TRBJ1-1,TRBV11-2,NA,NA
TGTGCCAGCAGTTCCGGGACAGGGGGGCGCAATGAGCAGTTCTTC,CASSSGTGGRNEQFF,TRBJ2-1,TRBV27,TRBD1,NA
TGTGCCAGCAGCGATCGGACAGGAGGTTTCTACGAGCAGTACTTC,CASSDRTGGFYEQYF,TRBJ2-7,TRBV11-2,TRBD1,many
TGTGCCAGCTCACCCAGAGAGAGGGACGGCTACACCTTC,CASSPRERDGYTF,TRBJ1-2,TRBV18,NA,NA
TGTGCCAGCAGTTCTCCTTTCAGCGGGAACACCGGGGAGCTGTTTTTT,CASSSPFSGNTGELFF,TRBJ2-2,TRBV27,NA,NA
TGTGCCAGCAGCCCGGGGACACATTGGTACGAGCAGTACTTC,CASSPGTHWYEQYF,TRBJ2-7,TRBV5-6,NA,NA
TGTGCCAGCTCACCCCAACGGGATGAGCAGTTCTTC,CASSPQRDEQFF,TRBJ2-1,TRBV18,NA,NA
TGTGCCAGCACCGGGACAGGGGGTTTGAATGAGCAGTTCTTC,CASTGTGGLNEQFF,TRBJ2-1,TRBV2,TRBD1,NA
TGTGCTAGCAGCTTAGCGACTAGCGCCGGGGAGCTGTTTTTT,CASSLATSAGELFF,TRBJ2-2,TRBV7-7,TRBD2,NA
TGTGCCAGCAGTTACGAGGGTGGCTACACCTTC,CASSYEGGYTF,TRBJ1-2,TRBV6-5,NA,NA
TGTGCCAGCAGCCTGGGACAGGCCTCCTCTGGAAACACCATATATTTT,CASSLGQASSGNTIYF,TRBJ1-3,TRBV7-9,TRBD1,NA
TGTGCCAGTAGTGTAACTAGCACAGATACGCAGTATTTT,CASSVTSTDTQYF,TRBJ2-3,TRBV19,NA,NA